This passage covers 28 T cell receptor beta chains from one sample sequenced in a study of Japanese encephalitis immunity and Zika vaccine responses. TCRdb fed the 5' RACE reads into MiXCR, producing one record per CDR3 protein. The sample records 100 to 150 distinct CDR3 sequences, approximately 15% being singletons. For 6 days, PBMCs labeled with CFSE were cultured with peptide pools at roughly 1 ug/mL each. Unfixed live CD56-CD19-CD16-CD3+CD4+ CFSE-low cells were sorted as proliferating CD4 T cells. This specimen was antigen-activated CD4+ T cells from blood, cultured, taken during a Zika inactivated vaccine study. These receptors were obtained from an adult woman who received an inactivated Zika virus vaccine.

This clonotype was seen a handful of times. CDR3 bases: TGTGCCACCAGTGACCCCGTAGCGGGGAACGAGCAGTACTTC. This sequence encodes CATSDPVAGNEQYF. This chain links TRBV24-1 with TRBJ2-7; the match to TRBD2 covers 8 bases. The trim removed 4 bases at V and 5 bases at J, leaving 6 bases unmatched. Per germline, CDR1 KGHDR and CDR2 SFDVKD. The CDR3 spans 14 residues.

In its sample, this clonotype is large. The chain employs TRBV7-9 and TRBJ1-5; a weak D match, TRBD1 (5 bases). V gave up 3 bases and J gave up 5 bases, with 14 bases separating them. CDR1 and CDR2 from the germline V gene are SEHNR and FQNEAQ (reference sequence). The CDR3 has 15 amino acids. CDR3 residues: CASSLSGTGDQPQHF. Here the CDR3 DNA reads TGTGCCAGCAGCTTGTCCGGGACGGGCGATCAGCCCCAGCATTTT.

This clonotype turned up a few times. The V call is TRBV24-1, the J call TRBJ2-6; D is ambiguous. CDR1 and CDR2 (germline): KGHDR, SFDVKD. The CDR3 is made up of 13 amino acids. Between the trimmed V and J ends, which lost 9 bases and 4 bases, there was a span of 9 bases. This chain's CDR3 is CATQRTGANVLTF. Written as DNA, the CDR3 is TGTGCCACCCAGAGGACCGGGGCCAACGTCCTGACTTTC.

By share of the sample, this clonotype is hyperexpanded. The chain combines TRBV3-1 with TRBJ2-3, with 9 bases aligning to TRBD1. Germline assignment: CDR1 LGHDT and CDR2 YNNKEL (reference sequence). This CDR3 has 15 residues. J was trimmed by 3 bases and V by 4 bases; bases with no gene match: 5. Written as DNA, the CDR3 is TGTGCCAGCAGCCGACGGGACAGGGCTACAGATACGCAGTATTTT. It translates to CASSRRDRATDTQYF.

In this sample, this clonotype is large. The CDR3 loop reads CASSLYLGYTF. The DNA for the CDR3 is TGTGCCAGCAGCTTATATCTCGGCTACACCTTC. The chain links TRBV7-9 to TRBJ1-2, with no clear D. CDR1 is SEHNR, CDR2 FQNEAQ, per germline (reference sequence). V was pared by 2 bases and J by 8 bases, with 6 bases between. This CDR3 region has 11 residues.

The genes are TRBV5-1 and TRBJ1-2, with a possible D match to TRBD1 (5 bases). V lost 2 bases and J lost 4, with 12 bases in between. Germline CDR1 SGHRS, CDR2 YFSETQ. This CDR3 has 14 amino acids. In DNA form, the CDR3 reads TGCGCCAGCAGCTTTAGGGGAGGGACCTATGGCTACACCTTC. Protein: CASSFRGGTYGYTF. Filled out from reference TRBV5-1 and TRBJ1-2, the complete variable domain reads KAGVTQTPRYLIKTRGQQVTLSCSPISGHRSVSWYQQTPGQGLQFLFEYFSETQRNKGNFPGRFSGRQFSNSRSEMNVSTLELGDSALYLCASSFRGGTYGYTFGSGTRLTVV.

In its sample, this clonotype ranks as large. As DNA, the CDR3 is TGTGCCAGCAGCTTAGATTTCGGTCTAGCGGAAAGCACAGATACGCAGTATTTT. It specifies CASSLDFGLAESTDTQYF. The chain carries TRBV11-2 and TRBJ2-3; 7 bases align to TRBD2. CDR1 is SGHAT and CDR2 is FQNNGV in the germline V gene. V gave up 0 bases and J gave up 0 bases; unmatched junction bases: 9. The CDR3 contains 18 residues.

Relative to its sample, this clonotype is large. Here the CDR3 DNA reads TGTGCCACCAGTGTCTCAGGGAAGAAGAGCACTGAAGCTTTCTTT. Translated: CATSVSGKKSTEAFF. This chain links TRBV24-1 with TRBJ1-1, with a weak D call TRBD1 (5 bases). This CDR3 comprises 15 residues. In germline, CDR1 is KGHDR, CDR2 SFDVKD. Trimming stripped 5 bases from V and 4 bases from J, with 16 bases between.

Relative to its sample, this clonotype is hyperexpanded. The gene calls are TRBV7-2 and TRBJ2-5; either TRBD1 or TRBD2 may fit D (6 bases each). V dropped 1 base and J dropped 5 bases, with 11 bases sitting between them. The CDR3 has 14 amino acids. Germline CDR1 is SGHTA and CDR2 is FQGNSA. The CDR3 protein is CASSLVGGRETQYF. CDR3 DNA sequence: TGTGCCAGCAGCTTAGTGGGGGGCCGGGAGACCCAGTACTTC.

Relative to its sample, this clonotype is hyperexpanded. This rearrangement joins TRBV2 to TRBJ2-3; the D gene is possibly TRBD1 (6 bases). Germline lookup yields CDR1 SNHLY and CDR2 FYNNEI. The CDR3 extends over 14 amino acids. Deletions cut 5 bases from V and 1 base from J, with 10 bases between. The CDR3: CASSPGQGTDTQYF. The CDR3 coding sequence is TGTGCCAGCAGTCCGGGACAAGGCACAGATACGCAGTATTTT.

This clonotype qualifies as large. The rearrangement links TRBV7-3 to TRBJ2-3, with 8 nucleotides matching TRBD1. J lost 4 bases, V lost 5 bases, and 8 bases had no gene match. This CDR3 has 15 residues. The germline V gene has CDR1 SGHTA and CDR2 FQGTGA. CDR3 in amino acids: CASSDWAGGADTQYF. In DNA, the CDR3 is TGTGCCAGCAGCGACTGGGCAGGGGGCGCAGATACGCAGTATTTT.

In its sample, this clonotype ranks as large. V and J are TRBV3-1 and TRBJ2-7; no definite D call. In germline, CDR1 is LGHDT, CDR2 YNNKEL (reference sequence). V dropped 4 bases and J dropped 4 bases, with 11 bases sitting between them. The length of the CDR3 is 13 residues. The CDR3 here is CASSLKMFYEQYF. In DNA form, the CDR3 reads TGTGCCAGCAGCCTCAAGATGTTTTACGAGCAGTACTTC.

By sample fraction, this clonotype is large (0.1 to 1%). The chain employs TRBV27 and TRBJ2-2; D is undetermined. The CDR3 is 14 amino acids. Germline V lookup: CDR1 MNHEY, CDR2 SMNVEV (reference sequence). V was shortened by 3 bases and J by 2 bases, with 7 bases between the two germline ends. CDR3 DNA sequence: TGTGCCAGCAGTTTCGAGGTAAACACCGGGGAGCTGTTTTTT. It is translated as CASSFEVNTGELFF.

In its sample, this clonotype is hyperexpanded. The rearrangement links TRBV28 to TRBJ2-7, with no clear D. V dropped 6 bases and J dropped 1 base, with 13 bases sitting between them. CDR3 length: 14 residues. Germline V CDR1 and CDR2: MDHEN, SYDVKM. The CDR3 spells CASSAPGQSYEQYF. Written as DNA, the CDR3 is TGTGCCAGCAGCGCCCCCGGGCAGTCCTACGAGCAGTACTTC.

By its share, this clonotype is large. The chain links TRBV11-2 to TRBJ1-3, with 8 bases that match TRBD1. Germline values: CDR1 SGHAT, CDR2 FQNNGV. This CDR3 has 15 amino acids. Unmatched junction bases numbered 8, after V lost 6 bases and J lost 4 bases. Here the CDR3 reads CASRGIRGLGNTIYF. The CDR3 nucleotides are TGTGCCAGCAGAGGGATCAGGGGGCTAGGAAACACCATATATTTT.

CDR3 in amino acids: CASSPWTSGRGDTQYF. The DNA for the CDR3 is TGTGCCAGTAGTCCATGGACTAGCGGGAGGGGCGATACGCAGTATTTT. The chain has TRBV19 and TRBJ2-3; the match to TRBD2 covers 15 bases. With V trimmed by 5 bases and J by 6 bases, 6 bases remained unmatched. This CDR3 region has 16 residues. The V gene's germline CDR1 is LNHDA and CDR2 SQIVND (reference sequence).

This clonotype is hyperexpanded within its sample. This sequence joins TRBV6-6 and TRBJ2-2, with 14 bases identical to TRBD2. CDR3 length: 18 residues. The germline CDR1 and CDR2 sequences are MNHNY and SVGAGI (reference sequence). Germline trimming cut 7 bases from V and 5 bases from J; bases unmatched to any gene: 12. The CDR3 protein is CASTELTSGRARTGELFF. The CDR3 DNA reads TGTGCCAGCACCGAACTGACTAGCGGGAGGGCCCGGACCGGGGAGCTGTTTTTT.

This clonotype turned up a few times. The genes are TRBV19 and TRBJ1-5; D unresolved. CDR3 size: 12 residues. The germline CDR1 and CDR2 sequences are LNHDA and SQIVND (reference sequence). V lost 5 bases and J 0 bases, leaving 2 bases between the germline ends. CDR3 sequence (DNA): TGTGCCAGTAGTTATAGCAATCAGCCCCAGCATTTT. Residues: CASSYSNQPQHF.

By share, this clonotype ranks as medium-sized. CDR3 region: CASSFRGENSPLHF. The CDR3 DNA follows: TGTGCCAGCAGTTTCCGGGGCGAAAATTCACCCCTCCACTTT. V gene TRBV12-3 or TRBV12-4 combines with J gene TRBJ1-6, with D possibly matching TRBD1 (5 bases). V was clipped by 3 bases and J by 7 bases, with 10 bases between them. The CDR3 length is 14 residues.

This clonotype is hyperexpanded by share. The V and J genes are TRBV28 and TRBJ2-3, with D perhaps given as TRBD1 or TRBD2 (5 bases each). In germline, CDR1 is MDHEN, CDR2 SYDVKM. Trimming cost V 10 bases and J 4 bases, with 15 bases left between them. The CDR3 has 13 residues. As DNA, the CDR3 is TGTGCCACCAACGAGGGGAAGCCAGATACGCAGTATTTT. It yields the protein CATNEGKPDTQYF.

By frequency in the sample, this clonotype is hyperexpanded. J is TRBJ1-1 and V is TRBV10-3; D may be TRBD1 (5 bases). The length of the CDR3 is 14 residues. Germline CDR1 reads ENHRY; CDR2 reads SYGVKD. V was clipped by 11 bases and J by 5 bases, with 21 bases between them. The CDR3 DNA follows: TGTGCCTCACTAGCTGGGACTCACATAACTGAAGCTTTCTTT. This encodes CASLAGTHITEAFF.

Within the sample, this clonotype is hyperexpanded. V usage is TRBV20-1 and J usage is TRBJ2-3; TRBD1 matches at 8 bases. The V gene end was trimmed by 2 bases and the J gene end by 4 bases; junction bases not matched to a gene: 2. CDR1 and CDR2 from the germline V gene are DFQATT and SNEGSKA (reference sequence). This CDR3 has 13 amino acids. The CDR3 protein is CSARPGGADTQYF. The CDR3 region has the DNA TGCAGTGCTAGACCAGGGGGCGCAGATACGCAGTATTTT.

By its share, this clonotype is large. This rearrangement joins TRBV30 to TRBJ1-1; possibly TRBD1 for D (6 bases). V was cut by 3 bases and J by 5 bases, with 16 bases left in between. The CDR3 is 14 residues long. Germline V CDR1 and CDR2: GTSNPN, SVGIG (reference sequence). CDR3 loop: CAWSDLVRGTEAFF. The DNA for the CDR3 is TGTGCCTGGAGCGACTTGGTTAGGGGGACTGAAGCTTTCTTT.

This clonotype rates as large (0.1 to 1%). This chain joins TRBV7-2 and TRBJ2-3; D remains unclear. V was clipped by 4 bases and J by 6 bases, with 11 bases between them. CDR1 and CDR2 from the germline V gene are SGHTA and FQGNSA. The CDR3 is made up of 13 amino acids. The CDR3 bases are TGTGCCAGCAGCTCCACATTTCCGGATACGCAGTATTTT. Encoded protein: CASSSTFPDTQYF.

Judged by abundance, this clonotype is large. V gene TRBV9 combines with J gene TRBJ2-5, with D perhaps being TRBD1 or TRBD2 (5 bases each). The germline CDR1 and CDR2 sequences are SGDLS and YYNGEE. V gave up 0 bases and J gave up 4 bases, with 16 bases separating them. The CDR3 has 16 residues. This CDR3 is CASSVGGAGPRETQYF. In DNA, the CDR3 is TGTGCCAGCAGCGTAGGAGGGGCAGGGCCAAGAGAGACCCAGTACTTC. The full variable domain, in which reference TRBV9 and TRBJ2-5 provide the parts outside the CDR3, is DSGVTQTPKHLITATGQRVTLRCSPRSGDLSVYWYQQSLDQGLQFLIQYYNGEERAKGNILERFSAQQFPDLHSELNLSSLELGDSALYFCASSVGGAGPRETQYFGPGTRLLVL.

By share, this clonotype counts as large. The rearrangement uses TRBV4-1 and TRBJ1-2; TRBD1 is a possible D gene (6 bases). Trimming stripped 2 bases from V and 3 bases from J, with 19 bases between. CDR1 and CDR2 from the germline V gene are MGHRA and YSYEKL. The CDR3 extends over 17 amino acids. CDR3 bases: TGCGCCAGCAGCCAAACTCCCCCGGGGGGACAATACTATGGCTACACCTTC. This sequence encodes CASSQTPPGGQYYGYTF.

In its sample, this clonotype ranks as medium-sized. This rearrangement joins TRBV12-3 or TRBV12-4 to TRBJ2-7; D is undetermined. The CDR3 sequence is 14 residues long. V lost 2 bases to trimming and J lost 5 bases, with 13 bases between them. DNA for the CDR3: TGTGCCAGCAGTTTACGGGTCGAAGTCCACGAGCAGTACTTC. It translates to CASSLRVEVHEQYF.

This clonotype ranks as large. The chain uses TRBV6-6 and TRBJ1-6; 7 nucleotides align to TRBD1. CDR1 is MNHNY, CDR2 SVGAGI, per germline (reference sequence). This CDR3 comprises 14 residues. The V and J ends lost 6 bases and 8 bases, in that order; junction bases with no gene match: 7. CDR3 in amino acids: CASRAGTAYSPLHF. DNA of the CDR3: TGTGCCAGCAGGGCCGGGACAGCTTATTCACCCCTCCACTTT.